A selection of T cell receptor beta chains follows, all from one sample in a study of blood T cell repertoires in COVID-19. Generated by immunoSEQ multiplex PCR, the TCRdb table keeps only in-frame clones and is missing some. The top ten hold nearly 5% of the sample, which has approximately 52,000 clones, roughly 89% seen once. Source material: peripheral blood. The receptors come from a man aged 55 to 70 with active COVID-19. CDR3s include the opening cysteine and the closing phenylalanine or tryptophan. Fields, in order: D gene, J gene, clone size, V gene, CDR3 DNA, CDR3 protein. A D gene is named only where the DNA matches it firmly. Size values are once, few and many counts, or a class for expanded clones, and some rows have none.

D: TRBD2; J: TRBJ2-1; size: -; V: TRBV13; DNA: TGTGCCAGCAGCTTTTCTAGCGGGAGAATGAGTGAGCAGTTCTTC; CDR3: CASSFSSGRMSEQFF
D: TRBD2; J: TRBJ2-3; size: few; V: TRBV4-3; DNA: TGCGCCAGCAGCCAGACTATTAGCGGGACTAGCGGGCCGAACGTCACAGATACGCAGTATTTT; CDR3: CASSQTISGTSGPNVTDTQYF
D: -; J: TRBJ2-7; size: -; V: TRBV28; DNA: TGTGCCAGCAGACCCTCGTCCGCAGGGGTGGGTTACGAGCAGTACTTC; CDR3: CASRPSSAGVGYEQYF
D: -; J: TRBJ1-2; size: -; V: TRBV9; DNA: TGTGCCAGCAGCGGGACAGCTTCCACCAAAGGCTACACCTTC; CDR3: CASSGTASTKGYTF
D: TRBD2; J: TRBJ2-3; size: -; V: TRBV9; DNA: TGTGCCAGCAACTCGGCGGGAGGCCTCACAGATACGCAGTATTTT; CDR3: CASNSAGGLTDTQYF
D: TRBD1; J: TRBJ1-2; size: -; V: TRBV6-5; DNA: TGTGCCAGCAGCCCCCTCGAGGGCAGGGGGAATGGCTACACCTTC; CDR3: CASSPLEGRGNGYTF
D: -; J: TRBJ1-3; size: -; V: TRBV5-1; DNA: TGCGCCAGCAGCTTGTATGGACAACCCGACTCTGGAAACACCATATATTTT; CDR3: CASSLYGQPDSGNTIYF
D: -; J: TRBJ2-3; size: -; V: TRBV6-2/TRBV6-3; DNA: TGTGCCAGCAGTTATCCGTACTGGGGGCGCAACACAGATACGCAGTATTTT; CDR3: CASSYPYWGRNTDTQYF
D: -; J: TRBJ2-1; size: -; V: TRBV28; DNA: TGTGCCAGCAGTTTCGGGGAACATGAGCAGTTCTTC; CDR3: CASSFGEHEQFF
D: -; J: TRBJ2-5; size: -; V: TRBV29-1; DNA: TGCAGCGTTGAACGCGCGGTCGCCCAGACCCAGTACTTC; CDR3: CSVERAVAQTQYF
D: -; J: TRBJ1-2; size: -; V: TRBV18; DNA: TGTGCCAGCTCACCCAGAGACAGGATTGATGGCTACACCTTC; CDR3: CASSPRDRIDGYTF
D: TRBD1; J: TRBJ1-5; size: -; V: TRBV28; DNA: TGTGCCAGCAGATCGGACAGGGCACGTAATCAGCCCCAGCATTTT; CDR3: CASRSDRARNQPQHF
D: -; J: TRBJ2-1; size: few; V: TRBV28; DNA: TGTGCCAGCAGTCCCGAAAGGGGATACTACAATGAGCAGTTCTTC; CDR3: CASSPERGYYNEQFF
D: TRBD1; J: TRBJ2-3; size: -; V: TRBV9; DNA: TGTGCCAGCAGCGTAGGGACAGGGAGCACAGATACGCAGTATTTT; CDR3: CASSVGTGSTDTQYF
D: -; J: TRBJ1-3; size: -; V: TRBV28; DNA: TGTGCCAGCAGTTTCATTCGAAACACCATATATTTT; CDR3: CASSFIRNTIYF
D: -; J: TRBJ2-1; size: -; V: TRBV7-9; DNA: TGTGCCAGCAGGCAAGCGACAGGTAATGAGCAGTTCTTC; CDR3: CASRQATGNEQFF
D: TRBD1; J: TRBJ2-5; size: -; V: TRBV28; DNA: TGTGCCAGCAGTCGGGGGACAGGGAAAGAGACCCAGTACTTC; CDR3: CASSRGTGKETQYF
D: -; J: TRBJ2-4; size: -; V: TRBV3-1/TRBV3-2; DNA: TGTGCCAGCAGCACAGCTGTTCCCATTTGCAAAAAAAACATTCAGTACTTC; CDR3: CASSTAVPICKKNIQYF
D: -; J: TRBJ1-2; size: -; V: TRBV2; DNA: TGTGCCAGCGCAGATGGAGGAAGGAAGGGCTACACCTTC; CDR3: CASADGGRKGYTF
D: TRBD2; J: TRBJ2-7; size: -; V: TRBV13; DNA: TGTGCCAGCAGCCCACCGGGACTAGCTTCCTACGAGCAGTACTTC; CDR3: CASSPPGLASYEQYF
D: -; J: TRBJ2-2; size: -; V: TRBV5-1; DNA: TGCGCCAGCAGCTTGGTTAGGGGCGGGGAGCTGTTTTTT; CDR3: CASSLVRGGELFF
D: TRBD1; J: TRBJ2-2; size: -; V: TRBV9; DNA: TGTGCCATCAGTCAGACGACAGGGCCCACCGGGGAGCTGTTTTTT; CDR3: CAISQTTGPTGELFF
D: -; J: TRBJ2-3; size: once; V: TRBV2; DNA: TGTGCCAGCAGTTACGAGAGCACAGATACGCAGTATTTT; CDR3: CASSYESTDTQYF
D: TRBD2; J: TRBJ2-5; size: -; V: TRBV5-1; DNA: TGCGCCAGCAGGACAGCGGGAGTCGGGGAGACCCAGTACTTC; CDR3: CASRTAGVGETQYF
D: -; J: TRBJ2-7; size: -; V: TRBV4-1; DNA: TGCGCCAGCAGCCAAGATCGTGCGCACGACTACGAGCAGTACTTC; CDR3: CASSQDRAHDYEQYF
D: -; J: TRBJ1-5; size: few; V: TRBV30; DNA: TGTGCCTGGAGTCTACAGGGTTTACAGCCCCAGCATTTT; CDR3: CAWSLQGLQPQHF
D: -; J: TRBJ1-2; size: -; V: TRBV19; DNA: TGTGCCAGTAGTATTGGCAGCGAAGATGGCTACACCTTC; CDR3: CASSIGSEDGYTF
D: -; J: TRBJ2-1; size: -; V: TRBV1; DNA: TGCACCAGCAGCCACCATCCCAGGGAGACAGGGACACGACCCTACAATGAGCAGTTCTTC; CDR3: CTSSHHPRETGTRPYNEQFF
D: -; J: TRBJ1-4; size: -; V: TRBV24-1; DNA: TGTGCCACCAGTGATTCGGCCCTAGGGGGGGACGAAAAACTGTTTTTT; CDR3: CATSDSALGGDEKLFF
D: TRBD2; J: TRBJ2-1; size: once; V: TRBV4-2; DNA: TGTGCCAGCAGCCAAGATTTACTAGCGGGATCTTACAATGAGCAGTTCTTC; CDR3: CASSQDLLAGSYNEQFF
D: -; J: TRBJ2-2; size: -; V: TRBV19; DNA: TGTGCCAGTAGTATCGGGGGAACCGGGGAGCTGTTTTTT; CDR3: CASSIGGTGELFF
D: -; J: TRBJ2-3; size: -; V: TRBV29-1; DNA: TGCAGCGTTGGGCAGGGTGGCGATACGCAGTATTTT; CDR3: CSVGQGGDTQYF
D: -; J: TRBJ1-6; size: -; V: TRBV19; DNA: TGTGCCAGTAGCACCGGGGGGCGCACCTATAATTCACCCCTCCACTTT; CDR3: CASSTGGRTYNSPLHF
D: TRBD2; J: TRBJ2-3; size: -; V: TRBV28; DNA: TGTGCCAGCAGTTTTCGACTAGCGGGAGTAGGAGATACGCAGTATTTT; CDR3: CASSFRLAGVGDTQYF
D: -; J: TRBJ1-5; size: -; V: TRBV19; DNA: TGTGCCACCGGAGGTATGGGGAATCAGCCCCAGCATTTT; CDR3: CATGGMGNQPQHF
D: -; J: TRBJ2-2; size: -; V: TRBV4-1; DNA: TGCGCCAGCAGCCAAACTCACTCACCAAGATTTTGGGGGGAGCTGTTTTTT; CDR3: CASSQTHSPRFWGELFF